This T cell receptor beta chain stems from a study of blood T cell repertoires in COVID-19. Overall study: The analysed material was cDNA or gDNA that came from T cells, B-cell-depleted T cells, or PBMCs.

Germline V CDR1 and CDR2: KGHDR, SFDVKD. This CDR3 has 16 amino acids. Germline trimming cut 4 bases from V and 7 bases from J; bases unmatched to any gene: 8. Source study methods: Quantification of nucleated cells was approximated via reference gene primer amplification. Assay used: immunoSEQ multiplex PCR; TCRdb lists only in-frame clones, some missing. V, J and clone size reflect that table, while D and trimming were determined from the DNA. In the table there are some 50,000 clones, around 85% of which are singletons. The sample was peripheral blood. The TCR sequence derives from a human donor in a cohort sampled during active COVID-19. The donor label of this sample is uncertain. This sequence joins TRBV24-1 and TRBJ2-1; 11 bases map to TRBD1. CDR3 coding DNA: TGTGCCACCAGTGAGGGGGGACAGGGGGATTGGAATGAGCAGTTCTTC. Residues: CATSEGGQGDWNEQFF.